The following is a T cell receptor (beta chain) sequence with its context. Its cognate antigen is unknown. The entry originates in a study of cytomegalovirus exposure and HLA in healthy donors. Overall study: An earlier analysis found some 120 million unique TCR beta sequences from 150 million to 200 million T cells. Early released data comprised about 84 million unique TCRs from HLA-typed donors. Overall study findings and caveats: Earlier findings revealed that most TCR beta V segments proved productive either about 90% or about 30% of the time. Cytomegalovirus association was listed for approximately 160 TCR beta chains.

PCR employed 60 Vbeta and 13 Jbeta primers. Profiled with immunoSEQ multiplex PCR; TCRdb holds only in-frame clones, not every one. The table lists 40,000 or so clones. This receptor was identified in a man under 40 in good health and CMV-seronegative. Sequenced material: PBMCs.

The CDR3 spells CASVPGLASETQYF. CDR3 bases: TGTGCCAGCGTCCCGGGACTAGCATCAGAGACCCAGTACTTC. This chain connects TRBV2 to TRBJ2-5; 9 positions agree with TRBD2. CDR1 and CDR2 from the germline V gene are SNHLY and FYNNEI. With 8 bases clipped from V and 4 bases from J, the junction kept 8 bases outside the gene matches. The length of the CDR3 is 14 residues.